Below, 20 T cell receptor beta chains from the same sample are listed, as sequenced in a study of cytomegalovirus exposure and HLA in healthy donors. The PCR contained 60 Vbeta and 13 Jbeta primers. Sequencing used immunoSEQ multiplex PCR; TCRdb keeps in-frame clones, though not all of them. In the table there are 70,000 to 95,000 clones, 70% to 80% of which are singletons. The sample consisted of PBMCs. The receptors derive from a man aged 45-60 years in good health and CMV-seronegative.

The rearrangement uses TRBV6-6 and TRBJ1-2; 12 bases match TRBD1. CDR1 and CDR2 from the germline V gene are MNHNY and SVGAGI (reference sequence). This CDR3 spans 16 amino acids. V lost 2 bases and J lost 8; bases outside the gene matches: 9. CDR3 coding DNA: TGTGCCAGCAGTTACCCGGGGACAGGGGGCGGCAGGGGCTACACCTTC. Translation gives CASSYPGTGGGRGYTF.

This chain connects TRBV2 to TRBJ2-7; D not certain. CDR1 SNHLY and CDR2 FYNNEI come from the germline V gene. Trimming left V 6 bases short and J 2 bases short, with 8 bases between. The CDR3 totals 12 residues. In nucleotides, the CDR3 is TGTGCCAGCAGGGTAGAGGCCTACGAGCAGTACTTC. Translation gives CASRVEAYEQYF.

Sample share makes this clone medium-sized. This chain uses TRBV9 with TRBJ1-2; 9 bases are shared with TRBD1. J lost 2 bases, V lost 3 bases, and 5 bases had no gene match. The germline V gene has CDR1 SGDLS and CDR2 YYNGEE. This CDR3 is 15 amino acids long. The CDR3 DNA sequence: TGTGCCAGCAGCGGGGACAGGGCGGGAAACTATGGCTACACCTTC. Translation gives CASSGDRAGNYGYTF.

This chain links TRBV28 with TRBJ2-7; D is perhaps TRBD2 (6 bases). CDR1 is MDHEN and CDR2 is SYDVKM in the germline V gene. Trimming left V 3 bases short and J 2 bases short, with 11 bases between. There are 14 residues in the CDR3. In DNA form, the CDR3 reads TGTGCCAGCAGTTTGGGGCGGGGTCCCTACGAGCAGTACTTC. Residues: CASSLGRGPYEQYF.

This rearrangement joins TRBV9 to TRBJ1-3; D is possibly TRBD1 (6 bases). The length of the CDR3 is 19 residues. V dropped 4 bases and J dropped 4 bases, with 27 bases sitting between them. CDR1 and CDR2 from the germline V gene are SGDLS and YYNGEE. The CDR3 DNA follows: TGTGCCAGCAGCCCCCAAGCCGACAGACGGGGGGCGCGAGGAAACACCATATATTTT. It codes for CASSPQADRRGARGNTIYF. The full variable domain, with the rest looked up from reference TRBV9 and TRBJ1-3, is DSGVTQTPKHLITATGQRVTLRCSPRSGDLSVYWYQQSLDQGLQFLIQYYNGEERAKGNILERFSAQQFPDLHSELNLSSLELGDSALYFCASSPQADRRGARGNTIYFGEGSWLTVV.

The chain uses TRBV2 and TRBJ1-1, with 8 bases aligning to TRBD1. V lost 8 bases to trimming and J lost 7 bases; unmatched junction nucleotides: 6. The CDR3 is 12 amino acids. The germline CDR1 and CDR2 sequences are SNHLY and FYNNEI. The CDR3 DNA reads as TGTGCCAGCGCCAGGGGGCGGGTTGAAGCTTTCTTT. Encoded protein: CASARGRVEAFF.

This clone has only a few counts. The J gene is TRBJ2-1, the V gene TRBV15, with unresolved D. The germline CDR1 and CDR2 sequences are LNHNV and YYDKDF (reference sequence). Trimming took 3 bases from V and 0 from J, leaving 9 bases between them. CDR3 length equals 15 residues. CDR3 residues: CATSSGSSSYNEQFF. CDR3 nucleotide sequence: TGTGCCACCAGCAGCGGTTCAAGCTCCTACAATGAGCAGTTCTTC.

In nucleotides, the CDR3 is TGTGCCTGGAGAAGGGGAACCGGGACAGGGAACACCGGGGAGCTGTTTTTT. It encodes CAWRRGTGTGNTGELFF. The chain has TRBV30 and TRBJ2-2; 8 nucleotides match TRBD1. The CDR3 runs to 17 residues. CDR1 is GTSNPN and CDR2 is SVGIG in the germline V gene (reference sequence). V dropped 3 bases and J dropped 1; count of bases not matched to a gene: 10.

The V call is TRBV19, the J call TRBJ1-2; perhaps TRBD1 as D (6 bases). This CDR3 has 13 residues. Germline V CDR1 and CDR2: LNHDA, SQIVND (reference sequence). V lost 7 bases and J 2 bases, leaving 11 bases between the germline ends. In DNA form, the CDR3 reads TGTGCCAGTACTCGGGGGGCCAACTATGGCTACACCTTC. It encodes CASTRGANYGYTF.

The chain links TRBV2 to TRBJ1-6; 10 positions match TRBD1. CDR1 and CDR2 from the germline V gene are SNHLY and FYNNEI. The trim removed 7 bases at V and 10 bases at J, leaving 10 bases unmatched. The CDR3 contains 15 residues. The CDR3 spells CASTRDRGSGSPLHF. As DNA, the CDR3 is TGTGCCAGCACCCGGGACAGGGGATCGGGATCACCCCTCCACTTT. The full variable domain, rest sourced from reference TRBV2 and TRBJ1-6, is EPEVTQTPSHQVTQMGQEVILRCVPISNHLYFYWYRQILGQKVEFLVSFYNNEISEKSEIFDDQFSVERPDGSNFTLKIRSTKLEDSAMYFCASTRDRGSGSPLHFGNGTRLTVT.

J is TRBJ1-4 and V is TRBV6-5; D may be TRBD1 (6 bases). Germline V CDR1 and CDR2: MNHEY, SVGAGI. The CDR3 spans 13 residues. V was pared by 5 bases and J by 8 bases, with 12 bases between. DNA of the CDR3: TGTGCCAGCAGTCCCCCGACAGGCGAAAAACTGTTTTTT. Its translation: CASSPPTGEKLFF.

The chain has TRBV2 and TRBJ1-2; no clear D. Trimming pared 7 bases from V and 6 bases from J, leaving 21 bases between. This CDR3 spans 15 amino acids. Germline V gene data show CDR1 as SNHLY and CDR2 as FYNNEI. The CDR3 is CASIPSTTHSHGYTF. The CDR3 region has the DNA TGTGCCAGCATCCCATCGACGACACACTCCCATGGCTACACCTTC.

The chain uses TRBV6-1 and TRBJ1-2; D may be TRBD1 (5 bases). This CDR3 has 13 residues. CDR1 MNHNS and CDR2 SASEGT come from the germline V gene. V lost 4 bases to trimming and J lost 0 bases, with 6 bases between them. The CDR3 sequence: CASSGTSNYGYTF. The DNA of the CDR3 is TGTGCCAGCAGTGGGACATCTAACTATGGCTACACCTTC.

The V call is TRBV6-1, the J call TRBJ2-7; the D gene is possibly TRBD2 (6 bases). Trimming took 0 bases from V and 0 from J, leaving 6 bases between them. The length of the CDR3 is 14 residues. CDR1 and CDR2 (germline): MNHNS, SASEGT. CDR3 DNA sequence: TGTGCCAGCAGTGAAGCGGGGGGCTCCTACGAGCAGTACTTC. Its translation: CASSEAGGSYEQYF.

The J gene is TRBJ2-6, the V gene TRBV5-1; weak D call: TRBD2 (7 bases). Germline assignment: CDR1 SGHRS and CDR2 YFSETQ. The CDR3 covers 18 residues. Deletions cut 0 bases from V and 4 bases from J, with 17 bases between. The CDR3 DNA follows: TGCGCCAGCAGCTTGGAACTGCGGGGGCCCGCCGGGGCCAACGTCCTGACTTTC. Translating gives CASSLELRGPAGANVLTF.

In nucleotides, the CDR3 is TGTGCCAGCAGCTCCGGTATGAAAGGGGGCCCCAGTAATGAAAAACTGTTTTTT. Translated, it gives CASSSGMKGGPSNEKLFF. This chain connects TRBV5-6 to TRBJ1-4; 7 bases agree with TRBD1. Losses at the gene ends were 3 bases for V and 4 bases for J; bases not matched to a gene: 15. This CDR3 spans 18 amino acids. CDR1 and CDR2 from the germline V gene are SGHDT and YYEEEE. The whole variable domain, remainder taken from reference TRBV5-6 and TRBJ1-4, is DAGVTQSPTHLIKTRGQQVTLRCSPKSGHDTVSWYQQALGQGPQFIFQYYEEEERQRGNFPDRFSGHQFPNYSSELNVNALLLGDSALYLCASSSGMKGGPSNEKLFFGSGTQLSVL.

This chain uses TRBV5-6 with TRBJ2-1; TRBD2 might be the D (6 bases). The CDR3 has 15 residues. Germline V CDR1 and CDR2: SGHDT, YYEEEE. V lost 6 bases to trimming and J lost 8 bases, with 21 bases between them. The CDR3 DNA follows: TGTGCCAGCACCCTTCGACTAGGAGGCATCGATGAGCAGTTCTTC. This codes for CASTLRLGGIDEQFF. The complete variable domain, with remaining parts taken from reference TRBV5-6 and TRBJ2-1, reads DAGVTQSPTHLIKTRGQQVTLRCSPKSGHDTVSWYQQALGQGPQFIFQYYEEEERQRGNFPDRFSGHQFPNYSSELNVNALLLGDSALYLCASTLRLGGIDEQFFGPGTRLTVL.

CDR3 amino acids: CASISQRGADNEQFF. In nucleotides, the CDR3 is TGTGCCAGTATCTCCCAGCGGGGGGCCGACAATGAGCAGTTCTTC. This chain links TRBV19 with TRBJ2-1; 9 bases are a match to TRBD2. Germline V gene data show CDR1 as LNHDA and CDR2 as SQIVND (reference sequence). CDR3 length: 15 residues. V was pared by 7 bases and J by 5 bases, with 9 bases of the junction left unmatched.

The chain couples TRBV5-4 to TRBJ2-1; the match to TRBD1 covers 12 bases. Losses at the gene ends were 3 bases for V and 5 bases for J; bases not matched to a gene: 3. Germline CDR1 is SGHNT and CDR2 is YYREEE (reference sequence). There are 15 residues in the CDR3. The CDR3 loop is CASSSRDRGHNEQFF. CDR3 coding DNA: TGTGCCAGCAGCTCCCGGGACAGGGGGCACAATGAGCAGTTCTTC.

The chain is built from TRBV11-1 and TRBJ2-7; possibly TRBD1 for D (5 bases). The CDR3 contains 13 residues. The V end lost 0 bases, the J end lost 7 bases, and 10 bases lay between the germline ends. From germline, CDR1 is SGHAT and CDR2 FQDESV (reference sequence). Here the CDR3 reads CASSLASGWEQYF. CDR3 in DNA: TGTGCCAGCAGCTTAGCCTCAGGGTGGGAGCAGTACTTC.